The sequence of this TCR beta chain was determined in a study of neurological immune-mediated disorders. From the 5' RACE reads, TCRdb called clonotypes with MiXCR, one entry per CDR3 protein. This sample has fewer than 65,000 distinct CDR3 sequences; around 10% occur once, and the top ten carry about 5.2%. CDR1 and CDR2 from the germline V gene are SGHRS and YFSETQ. CDR3 length: 14 amino acids. With V trimmed by 4 bases and J by 12 bases, 10 bases remained unmatched. Study-wide points: None of the CDR3 amino acid sequences of expanded clones were shared across subjects, and this suggested private repertoires in all groups.

For this clonotype: What it recognizes is unknown.

Sequenced material: PBMCs. The chain combines TRBV5-1 with TRBJ1-6, with 7 bases matching TRBD1. The sequence came from a man between 65 and 85 years old with HTLV-1-associated myelopathy (HAM/TSP). CDR3 loop: CASSPRQGSVPLHF. The CDR3 DNA sequence: TGCGCCAGCAGCCCCCGACAGGGTTCGGTACCCCTCCACTTT.